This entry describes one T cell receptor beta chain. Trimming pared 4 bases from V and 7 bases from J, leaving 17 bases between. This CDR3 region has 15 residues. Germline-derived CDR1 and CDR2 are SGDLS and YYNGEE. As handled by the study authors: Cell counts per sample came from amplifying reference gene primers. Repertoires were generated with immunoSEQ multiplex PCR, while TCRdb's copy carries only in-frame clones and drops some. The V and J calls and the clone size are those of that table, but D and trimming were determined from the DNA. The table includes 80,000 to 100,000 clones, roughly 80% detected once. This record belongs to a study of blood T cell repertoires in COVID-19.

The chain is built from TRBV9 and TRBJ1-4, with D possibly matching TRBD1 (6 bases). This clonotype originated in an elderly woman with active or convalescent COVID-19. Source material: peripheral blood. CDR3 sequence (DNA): TGTGCCAGCAGCCCTTCCCAGGGGTCCGGTGAAAAACTGTTTTTT. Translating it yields CASSPSQGSGEKLFF.